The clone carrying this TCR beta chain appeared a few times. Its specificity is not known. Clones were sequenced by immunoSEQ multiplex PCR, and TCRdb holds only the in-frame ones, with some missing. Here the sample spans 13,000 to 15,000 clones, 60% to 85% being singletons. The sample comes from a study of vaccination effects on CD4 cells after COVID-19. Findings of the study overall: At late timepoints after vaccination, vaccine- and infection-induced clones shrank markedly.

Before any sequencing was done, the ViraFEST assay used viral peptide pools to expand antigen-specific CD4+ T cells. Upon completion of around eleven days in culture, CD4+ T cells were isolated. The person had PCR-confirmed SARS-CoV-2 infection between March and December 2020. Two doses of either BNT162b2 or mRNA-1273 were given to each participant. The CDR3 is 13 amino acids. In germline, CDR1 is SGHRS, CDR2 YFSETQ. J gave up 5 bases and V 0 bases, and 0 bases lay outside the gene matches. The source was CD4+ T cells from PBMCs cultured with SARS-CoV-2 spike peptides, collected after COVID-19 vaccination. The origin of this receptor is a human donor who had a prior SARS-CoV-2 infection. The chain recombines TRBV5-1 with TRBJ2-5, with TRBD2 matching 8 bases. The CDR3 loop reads CASSLAGGETQYF. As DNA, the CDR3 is TGCGCCAGCAGCTTGGCGGGGGGGGAGACCCAGTACTTC.